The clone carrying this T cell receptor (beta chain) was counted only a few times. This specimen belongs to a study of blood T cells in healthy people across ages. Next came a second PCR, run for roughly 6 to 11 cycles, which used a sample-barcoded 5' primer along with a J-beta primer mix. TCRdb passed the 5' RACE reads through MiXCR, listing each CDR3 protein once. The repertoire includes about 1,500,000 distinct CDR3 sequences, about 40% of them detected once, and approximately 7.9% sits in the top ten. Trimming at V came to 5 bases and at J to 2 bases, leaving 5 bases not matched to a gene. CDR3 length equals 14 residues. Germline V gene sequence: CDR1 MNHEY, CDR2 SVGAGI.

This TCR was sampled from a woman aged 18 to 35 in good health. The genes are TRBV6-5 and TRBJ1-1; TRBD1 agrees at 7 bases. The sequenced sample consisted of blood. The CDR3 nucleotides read TGTGCCAGCAGTAGACAGGGCACTAACACTGAAGCTTTCTTT. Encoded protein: CASSRQGTNTEAFF.